The clone carrying this T cell receptor (beta chain) came up once. Its antigen is unidentified. Relying on iRepertoire HTBI primers and Arm-PCR of CDR3 regions, the team built TCR beta libraries. Original processing notes: Overall, samples carried approximately 56 TRBV and more than 13 TRBJ segments. A single record per CDR3 protein comes from TCRdb applying MiXCR to the multiplex PCR reads. TCRdb's processing, not the authors' own work, is the source of the V and J calls. The data show approximately 300,000 distinct CDR3 sequences, with over 15% seen just once and more than 30% held by the top ten. Germline loops: CDR1 SNHLY, CDR2 FYNNEI. The CDR3 is 13 amino acids. Trimming at V came to 8 bases and at J to 7 bases, leaving 6 bases not matched to a gene. This specimen comes from a study of regulatory T cells in long-lasting Graves disease. General study points: Less diverse TCR repertoires were seen in persistent Graves' patients than in newly diagnosed ones.

The time point is: newly diagnosed GD, antithyroid drugs for less than 3 months. RNA extracted from PBMCs served as the sequencing template. The chain joins TRBV2 to TRBJ2-1; 9 bases line up with TRBD2. The sequencing used peripheral blood mononuclear cells (PBMCs), collected at new diagnosis, from a patient treated with antithyroid drugs. This TCR derives from a female donor with Graves disease. The CDR3, as DNA: TGTGCCAGCGAGTATAGCGGGAGTAATGAGCAGTTCTTC. Translation: CASEYSGSNEQFF.